One sample yielded the 32 T cell receptor beta chains listed below, sequenced in a study of blood T cell repertoires in COVID-19. The protocol was immunoSEQ multiplex PCR, while the TCRdb copy is restricted to in-frame clones and leaves out a portion. The sample has approximately 110,000 clones; about 94% are singletons. Material: peripheral blood. The source of these receptors is a man between 50 and 59 years old with COVID-19, enrolled during active disease.

The genes are TRBV19 and TRBJ1-2; D unresolved. CDR3 length: 13 residues. V was cut by 7 bases and J by 8 bases, with 17 bases left in between. The germline V gene encodes CDR1 LNHDA and CDR2 SQIVND (reference sequence). The CDR3 DNA sequence: TGTGCCAGTACCGGGGAGGGAGATCGCGGCTACACCTTC. Translation gives CASTGEGDRGYTF.

This rearrangement joins TRBV6-6 to TRBJ1-6; no clear D gene. Germline V gives CDR1 MNHNY, CDR2 SVGAGI (reference sequence). The length of the CDR3 is 14 residues. V was cut by 6 bases and J by 7 bases, with 13 bases left in between. The CDR3 here is CASSYREFNSPLHF. The CDR3, as DNA: TGTGCCAGCAGCTACCGGGAATTCAATTCACCCCTCCACTTT.

This sequence joins TRBV5-1 and TRBJ2-7; a possible D gene is TRBD2 (6 bases). In germline, CDR1 is SGHRS, CDR2 YFSETQ. The V gene lost 4 bases and the J gene lost 5 bases, with 19 bases spanning the gap. The CDR3 covers 15 residues. The CDR3 region is CASSQLGAGFDEQYV. CDR3 DNA: TGCGCCAGCAGCCAATTGGGTGCGGGATTCGACGAGCAGTACGTC.

V and J are TRBV6-5 and TRBJ1-4; a possible D gene is TRBD1 (5 bases). The CDR3 extends over 15 amino acids. The V and J ends lost 5 bases and 7 bases respectively, with 17 bases between them. The germline V gene encodes CDR1 MNHEY and CDR2 SVGAGI. The CDR3, as DNA: TGTGCCAGCAGTAAGGGGCTCAGGGTTGGTGAAAAACTGTTTTTT. Amino acids: CASSKGLRVGEKLFF.

CDR3 DNA sequence: TGTGCCAGCAGCGTAATCGGGGGAAAAAAAGGGGATACGCAGTATTTT. Translation gives CASSVIGGKKGDTQYF. The genes are TRBV9 and TRBJ2-3; D possibly corresponds to TRBD2 (6 bases). The germline V gene has CDR1 SGDLS and CDR2 YYNGEE. The CDR3 has 16 amino acids. V lost 1 base and J 6 bases, leaving 18 bases between the germline ends.

Turning to this clone: Other DNA sequences from this sample encode an identical CDR3 as well. The V gene is TRBV5-1, the J gene TRBJ2-2; D might be TRBD1 (6 bases). Germline-derived CDR1 and CDR2 are SGHRS and YFSETQ. The CDR3 runs 15 residues. V dropped 0 bases and J dropped 0 bases, with 6 bases sitting between them. CDR3 sequence (DNA): TGCGCCAGCAGCTTGGCAGGGGCGAACACCGGGGAGCTGTTTTTT. It encodes CASSLAGANTGELFF.

The genes are TRBV6-4 and TRBJ2-4; D perhaps matches TRBD2 (6 bases). CDR1 is MRHNA and CDR2 is SNTAGT in the germline V gene. The CDR3 covers 12 residues. Deletions cut 10 bases from V and 6 bases from J, with 13 bases between. CDR3 DNA: TGTGCCACCGCGGGGTGGACAAACATTCAGTACTTC. It encodes CATAGWTNIQYF.

CDR3 in DNA: TGTGCCAGCAGTCCAGGGACAGGGTATTCTACCTACGAGCAGTACGTC. This sequence encodes CASSPGTGYSTYEQYV. The chain carries TRBV28 and TRBJ2-7; 9 bases map to TRBD1. Germline values: CDR1 MDHEN, CDR2 SYDVKM. V shed 5 bases and J 2 bases; nucleotides not matched to a gene: 10. This CDR3 spans 16 amino acids.

This chain connects TRBV2 to TRBJ1-6, with 7 nucleotides matching TRBD1. J gave up 9 bases and V 5 bases, and 7 bases lay outside the gene matches. The CDR3 runs to 14 residues. In germline, CDR1 is SNHLY, CDR2 FYNNEI. The chain's CDR3 is CASSSDRVRSPLHF. The CDR3 DNA sequence: TGTGCCAGCAGTTCTGACAGGGTCCGTTCACCCCTCCACTTT.

This chain links TRBV10-3 with TRBJ1-2; 8 nucleotides match TRBD1. J was trimmed by 4 bases and V by 7 bases; bases with no gene match: 8. CDR1 ENHRY and CDR2 SYGVKD come from the germline V gene. This CDR3 spans 14 amino acids. Here the CDR3 reads CAITLDREGYGYTF. Written as DNA, the CDR3 is TGTGCCATCACCTTGGACAGGGAGGGCTATGGCTACACCTTC.

The CDR3, as DNA: TGCGCCAGCAGCTTGTTAGCAGAAAGGAATGGCTACACCTTC. Translating gives CASSLLAERNGYTF. V gene TRBV5-1 combines with J gene TRBJ1-2; no definite D call. The germline V gene encodes CDR1 SGHRS and CDR2 YFSETQ. The ends were cut back, 1 base at V and 6 bases at J, with 13 bases in the middle. The CDR3 loop spans 14 amino acids.

The chain recombines TRBV28 with TRBJ1-2, with unresolved D. Deletions cut 2 bases from V and 3 bases from J, with 16 bases between. From germline, CDR1 is MDHEN and CDR2 SYDVKM. There are 16 residues in the CDR3. CDR3 sequence (DNA): TGTGCCAGCAGTTTAGGCCCCTTTGAGGGTCACTATGGCTACACCTTC. It translates to CASSLGPFEGHYGYTF.

The chain uses TRBV3-1 (or the pseudogene TRBV3-2) and TRBJ1-1, with D possibly TRBD1 on 6 matching bases. The CDR3 consists of 15 residues. CDR1 and CDR2 (germline): LGHDT, YNNKEL (reference sequence). V was trimmed by 1 base and J by 4 bases, leaving 13 bases between them. CDR3 sequence (DNA): TGTGCCAGCAGCCAAGGGACAGCGTCGACCACTGAAGCTTTCTTT. Translating gives CASSQGTASTTEAFF.

The rearrangement links TRBV30 to TRBJ2-4, with 14 bases that match TRBD2. Unmatched junction bases numbered 8, after V lost 1 base and J lost 0 bases. This CDR3 is 19 amino acids long. CDR1 is GTSNPN and CDR2 is SVGIG in the germline V gene (reference sequence). The CDR3 DNA follows: TGTGCCTGGAGTGAGGGACTAGCGGGAGATTGGCTAGCCAAAAACATTCAGTACTTC. Translation gives CAWSEGLAGDWLAKNIQYF.

The chain is built from TRBV28 and TRBJ2-7, with 7 bases matching TRBD1. Germline V gene sequence: CDR1 MDHEN, CDR2 SYDVKM. This CDR3 has 13 amino acids. Trimming at V came to 6 bases and at J to 2 bases, leaving 4 bases not matched to a gene. The CDR3 is CASRSGTAYEQYF. CDR3 nucleotide sequence: TGTGCCAGCAGATCCGGGACAGCCTACGAGCAGTACTTC.

This CDR3 reads CASSIRSNYGYTF. CDR3 in DNA: TGTGCCAGCAGCATCAGGTCTAACTATGGCTACACCTTC. This sequence joins TRBV21-1 and TRBJ1-2; TRBD1, the D gene given by the table, was not confirmed from the DNA. TRBV21-1 is reported as a pseudogene. There are 13 residues in the CDR3.

The chain joins TRBV11-3 to TRBJ2-2; 8 positions match TRBD2. The germline V gene encodes CDR1 SGHNT and CDR2 YENEEA. The V segment lost 5 bases and the J segment 0 bases; nucleotides outside the gene matches: 2. The CDR3 has 15 amino acids. Written as DNA, the CDR3 is TGTGCCAGCAGCGTTAGCGGGACGAACACCGGGGAGCTGTTTTTT. Its translation is CASSVSGTNTGELFF.

J is TRBJ2-7 and V is TRBV18; D ambiguous. V lost 3 bases to trimming and J lost 2 bases, with 8 bases between them. The CDR3 covers 13 residues. The germline CDR1 and CDR2 sequences are KGHSH and LQKENI. The CDR3 sequence: CASSPPITYEQYF. CDR3 sequence (DNA): TGTGCCAGCTCACCTCCTATAACCTACGAGCAGTACTTC.

The chain carries TRBV29-1 and TRBJ2-3; D might be TRBD1 (6 bases). This CDR3 has 12 residues. The V gene's germline CDR1 is SQVTM and CDR2 ANQGSEA. Trimming cost V 6 bases and J 3 bases, with 10 bases left between them. This CDR3 is CSVETGTDTQYF. DNA for the CDR3: TGCAGCGTCGAAACAGGGACAGATACGCAGTATTTT.

The rearrangement joins TRBV19 to TRBJ2-7, with 9 bases identical to TRBD1. The CDR3 contains 15 residues. CDR1 and CDR2 from the germline V gene are LNHDA and SQIVND (reference sequence). The V gene end was trimmed by 4 bases and the J gene end by 5 bases; junction bases not matched to a gene: 9. The CDR3 bases are TGTGCCAGTAGTAGGCCGGGACAGGGTCCCAACGAGCAGTACTTC. Its protein is CASSRPGQGPNEQYF. The full variable domain, in which reference TRBV19 and TRBJ2-7 provide the parts outside the CDR3, is DGGITQSPKYLFRKEGQNVTLSCEQNLNHDAMYWYRQDPGQGLRLIYYSQIVNDFQKGDIAEGYSVSREKKESFPLTVTSAQKNPTAFYLCASSRPGQGPNEQYFGPGTRLTVT.

V gene TRBV2 combines with J gene TRBJ2-1; a possible D gene is TRBD2 (6 bases). The CDR3 runs to 15 residues. Germline assignment: CDR1 SNHLY and CDR2 FYNNEI. The V end lost 6 bases, the J end lost 0 bases, and 12 bases lay between the germline ends. CDR3 DNA: TGTGCCAGCAGGGAGGGTGGGGGCTCCTACAATGAGCAGTTCTTC. Translated, it gives CASREGGGSYNEQFF. Full variable domain (rest looked up from reference TRBV2 and TRBJ2-1): EPEVTQTPSHQVTQMGQEVILRCVPISNHLYFYWYRQILGQKVEFLVSFYNNEISEKSEIFDDQFSVERPDGSNFTLKIRSTKLEDSAMYFCASREGGGSYNEQFFGPGTRLTVL.

This clone is a singleton in its sample. The chain links TRBV5-1 to TRBJ1-4, with 7 bases that match TRBD1. Trimming took 4 bases from V and 0 from J; bases not matched to a gene: 3. Germline CDR1 SGHRS, CDR2 YFSETQ. There are 15 residues in the CDR3. The DNA of the CDR3 is TGCGCCAGCAGCCTCACAGGGGCAACTAATGAAAAACTGTTTTTT. Protein: CASSLTGATNEKLFF.

The rearrangement joins TRBV12-3 or TRBV12-4 to TRBJ2-5, with D uncertain. This CDR3 has 12 residues. The V and J ends lost 3 bases and 4 bases respectively, with 6 bases between them. CDR3 residues: CASSLLAETQYF. The CDR3 nucleotides read TGTGCCAGCAGTTTGTTAGCAGAGACCCAGTACTTC.

This clone has only one observation. V and J are TRBV19 and TRBJ2-3; a possible D gene is TRBD2 (5 bases). The V gene lost 6 bases and the J gene lost 2 bases, with 21 bases spanning the gap. The length of the CDR3 is 17 residues. Germline V gene lookup returns CDR1 LNHDA and CDR2 SQIVND (reference sequence). CDR3 DNA sequence: TGTGCCAGTAGCGCTCGCCCCCACGGGGTTACCACAGATACGCAGTATTTT. Translated: CASSARPHGVTTDTQYF.

This clone was observed a handful of times. The rearrangement joins TRBV4-1 to TRBJ2-1, with D tentatively TRBD2 (5 bases). In germline, CDR1 is MGHRA, CDR2 YSYEKL. The CDR3 runs to 16 residues. Deletions cut 1 base from V and 6 bases from J, with 16 bases between. CDR3 amino acids: CASSQGRGSSSNEQFF. CDR3 sequence (DNA): TGCGCCAGCAGCCAAGGTCGGGGATCCTCTTCCAATGAGCAGTTCTTC.

The rearrangement links TRBV2 to TRBJ2-1, with 7 bases lining up with TRBD2. V lost 6 bases to trimming and J lost 3 bases; unmatched junction nucleotides: 8. This CDR3 spans 15 amino acids. Germline loops: CDR1 SNHLY, CDR2 FYNNEI. The CDR3 nucleotides are TGTGCCAGCAGCCCGGGGAGCGGGGTCTACAATGAGCAGTTCTTC. It encodes CASSPGSGVYNEQFF. The full variable domain, with the rest looked up from reference TRBV2 and TRBJ2-1, is EPEVTQTPSHQVTQMGQEVILRCVPISNHLYFYWYRQILGQKVEFLVSFYNNEISEKSEIFDDQFSVERPDGSNFTLKIRSTKLEDSAMYFCASSPGSGVYNEQFFGPGTRLTVL.

The V and J genes are TRBV7-9 and TRBJ2-3; 8 bases match TRBD2. Germline-derived CDR1 and CDR2 are SEHNR and FQNEAQ (reference sequence). The CDR3 is 17 residues long. Trimming took 5 bases from V and 2 from J; bases not matched to a gene: 12. The CDR3 is CASSTLPAGVATDTQYF. In nucleotides, the CDR3 is TGTGCCAGCAGCACCCTTCCAGCGGGAGTGGCCACAGATACGCAGTATTTT.

The chain uses TRBV28 and TRBJ2-7, with D perhaps matching TRBD2 (5 bases). The CDR3 runs 14 residues. Trimming left V 7 bases short and J 2 bases short, with 15 bases between. From germline, CDR1 is MDHEN and CDR2 SYDVKM. This CDR3 is CASTPTGFPYEQYF. CDR3 DNA: TGTGCCAGCACCCCTACGGGGTTCCCCTACGAGCAGTACTTC.

The chain uses TRBV6-5 and TRBJ1-2, with D perhaps TRBD1 (6 bases). Germline lookup yields CDR1 MNHEY and CDR2 SVGAGI. The CDR3 sequence is 14 residues long. The germline V and J ends were trimmed by 6 bases and 8 bases, with 19 bases remaining between them. CDR3 sequence: CASSPSRTERGYTF. In DNA, the CDR3 is TGTGCCAGCAGCCCCTCGCGGACAGAGAGGGGCTACACCTTC.

The rearrangement links TRBV19 to TRBJ2-1; D may be TRBD1 (5 bases). The CDR3 is 17 residues long. Germline CDR1 is LNHDA and CDR2 is SQIVND (reference sequence). V lost 1 base and J lost 0, with 13 bases in between. This CDR3 is CASSIGRQRRSYNEQFF. The DNA for the CDR3 is TGTGCCAGTAGTATAGGCCGACAGAGACGCTCCTACAATGAGCAGTTCTTC.

The rearrangement uses TRBV3-1 (or the pseudogene TRBV3-2) and TRBJ2-2; D ambiguous. Germline V CDR1 and CDR2: LGHDT, YNNKEL (reference sequence). The CDR3 is made up of 15 amino acids. V lost 1 base and J 0 bases, leaving 6 bases between the germline ends. The CDR3 loop reads CASSQAVANTGELFF. DNA of the CDR3: TGTGCCAGCAGCCAAGCTGTCGCGAACACCGGGGAGCTGTTTTTT.

The chain employs TRBV14 and TRBJ1-4; possible D gene TRBD1, 5 bases. CDR1 is SGHDN, CDR2 FVKESK, per germline. CDR3 length: 15 residues. The V end lost 0 bases, the J end lost 10 bases, and 15 bases lay between the germline ends. CDR3 DNA sequence: TGTGCCAGCAGCCAAGAGTTCAGGGCCATAGGAAAACTGTTTTTT. It is translated as CASSQEFRAIGKLFF.